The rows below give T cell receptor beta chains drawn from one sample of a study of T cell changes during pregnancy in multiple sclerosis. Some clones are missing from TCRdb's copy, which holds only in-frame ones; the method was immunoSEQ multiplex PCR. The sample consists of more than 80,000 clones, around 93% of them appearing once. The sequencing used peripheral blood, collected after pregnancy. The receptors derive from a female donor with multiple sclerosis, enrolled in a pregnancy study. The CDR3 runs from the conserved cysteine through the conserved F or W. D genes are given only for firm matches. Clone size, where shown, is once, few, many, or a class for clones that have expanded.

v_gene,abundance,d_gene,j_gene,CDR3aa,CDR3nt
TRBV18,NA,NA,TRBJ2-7,CASSPLGLADEQYF,TGTGCCAGCTCACCCCTGGGACTTGCCGACGAGCAGTACTTC
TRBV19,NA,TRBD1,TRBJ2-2,CASSIVGTGGGELFF,TGTGCCAGTAGTATAGTCGGGACAGGTGGCGGGGAGCTGTTTTTT
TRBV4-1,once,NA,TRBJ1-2,CASSQAAGYYGYTF,TGCGCCAGCAGCCAAGCGGCAGGGTACTATGGCTACACCTTC
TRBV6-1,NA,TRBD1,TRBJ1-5,CASSVGQGGNQPQHF,TGTGCCAGCAGCGTGGGACAGGGTGGGAATCAGCCCCAGCATTTT
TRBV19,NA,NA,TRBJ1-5,CATLKGYYSNQPQHF,TGTGCCACTCTTAAGGGGTATTATAGCAATCAGCCCCAGCATTTT
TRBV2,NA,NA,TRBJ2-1,CASPVEKSSYNEQFF,TGTGCCAGCCCGGTCGAGAAGAGCTCCTACAATGAGCAGTTCTTC
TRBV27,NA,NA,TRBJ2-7,CASSLISGYSYEQYF,TGTGCCAGCAGTCTGATTAGCGGATACTCCTACGAGCAGTACTTC
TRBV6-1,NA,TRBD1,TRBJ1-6,CASSAGTDNSPLHF,TGTGCCAGTAGTGCCGGGACAGATAATTCACCCCTCCACTTT
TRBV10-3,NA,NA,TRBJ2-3,CAITDSGRITDTQYF,TGTGCCATCACCGACAGTGGGCGTATCACAGATACGCAGTATTTT
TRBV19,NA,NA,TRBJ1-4,CASSTGGEKLFF,TGTGCCAGTAGTACGGGGGGTGAAAAACTGTTTTTT
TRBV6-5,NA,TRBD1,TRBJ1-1,CASSKQGAGTEAFF,TGTGCCAGCAGTAAACAGGGGGCTGGAACTGAAGCTTTCTTT
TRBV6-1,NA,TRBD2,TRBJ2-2,CASTGTRTGELFF,TGTGCCAGTACCGGGACTAGGACCGGGGAGCTGTTTTTT
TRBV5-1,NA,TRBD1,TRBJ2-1,CASIGDRPYNEQFF,TGCGCCAGCATAGGGGACAGACCCTACAATGAGCAGTTCTTC
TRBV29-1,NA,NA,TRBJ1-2,CSVQELSGTHSSLLGPGYTF,TGCAGCGTTCAGGAACTATCCGGGACTCATAGCTCCCTACTGGGACCCGGCTACACCTTC
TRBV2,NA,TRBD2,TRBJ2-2,CASRRTSGRAYTGELFF,TGTGCCAGCAGACGGACTAGCGGGAGGGCCTACACCGGGGAGCTGTTTTTT
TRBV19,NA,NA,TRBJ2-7,CASSIGGEQYF,TGTGCCAGTAGTATAGGAGGCGAGCAGTACTTC
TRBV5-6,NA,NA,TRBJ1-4,CASSFYDSNEKLFF,TGTGCCAGCAGCTTTTACGACAGTAATGAAAAACTGTTTTTT
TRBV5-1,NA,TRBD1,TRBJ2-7,CASSFVPSGTGKSYEQYF,TGCGCCAGCAGCTTCGTCCCTTCCGGGACAGGGAAGTCCTACGAGCAGTACTTC
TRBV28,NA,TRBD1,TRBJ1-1,CASSYRGQGGTEAFF,TGTGCCAGCAGTTATAGGGGACAGGGAGGCACTGAAGCTTTCTTT
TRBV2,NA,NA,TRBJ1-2,CASSDNTSGRGYTF,TGTGCCAGCAGTGATAACACGTCTGGCCGAGGCTACACCTTC
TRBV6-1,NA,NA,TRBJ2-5,CASSEALGAGETQYF,TGTGCCAGCAGTGAAGCATTGGGGGCTGGTGAGACCCAGTACTTC
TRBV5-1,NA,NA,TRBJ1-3,CASSSGQINSGNTIYF,TGCGCCAGCAGCTCGGGACAAATAAACTCTGGAAACACCATATATTTT
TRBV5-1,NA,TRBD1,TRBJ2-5,CASSRDRGSQETQYF,TGCGCCAGCAGCCGGGACAGGGGATCCCAAGAGACCCAGTACTTC
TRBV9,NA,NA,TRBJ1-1,CASSADSWAEAFF,TGTGCCAGCAGCGCGGACAGTTGGGCTGAAGCTTTCTTT
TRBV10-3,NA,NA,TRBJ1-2,CAISEGGNYGYTF,TGTGCCATCAGTGAGGGGGGGAACTATGGCTACACCTTC
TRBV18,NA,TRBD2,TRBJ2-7,CASSVTSDISYEQYF,TGTGCCAGCTCCGTAACTAGCGACATCTCCTACGAGCAGTACTTC
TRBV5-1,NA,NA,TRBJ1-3,CASSLAEGNTIYF,TGCGCCAGCAGCTTGGCCGAGGGAAACACCATATATTTT
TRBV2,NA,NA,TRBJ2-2,CAITRGEKNTGELFF,TGTGCCATCACGCGGGGAGAAAAGAACACCGGGGAGCTGTTTTTT
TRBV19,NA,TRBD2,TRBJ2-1,CATSRFRLAGTINEQFF,TGTGCCACCAGCAGATTTCGACTAGCGGGGACAATTAATGAGCAGTTCTTC
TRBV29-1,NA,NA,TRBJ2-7,CSVEGTPYEQYF,TGCAGCGTGGAGGGAACCCCCTACGAGCAGTACTTC
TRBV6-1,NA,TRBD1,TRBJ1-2,CASSEWDRGPNYGYTF,TGTGCCAGCAGTGAATGGGACAGGGGGCCTAACTATGGCTACACCTTC
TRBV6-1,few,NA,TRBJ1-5,CASHIGGGQPQHF,TGTGCCAGCCATATTGGGGGAGGACAGCCCCAGCATTTT
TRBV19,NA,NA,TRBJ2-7,CASSARDTYEQYF,TGTGCCAGTAGTGCGCGAGACACCTACGAGCAGTACTTC
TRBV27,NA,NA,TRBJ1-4,CASSFNRNNEKLFF,TGTGCCAGCAGTTTCAACAGGAACAATGAAAAACTGTTTTTT
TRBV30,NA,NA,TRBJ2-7,CAWRRVSYEQYF,TGTGCCTGGAGACGGGTCTCCTACGAGCAGTACTTC
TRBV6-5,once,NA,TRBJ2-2,CASFTGPGELFF,TGTGCCAGCTTCACAGGGCCCGGGGAGCTGTTTTTT